One sample yielded the 8 T cell receptor beta chains listed below, sequenced in a study of CD8 T cells in Susac syndrome. The authors reverse transcribed roughly 0.5 to 1 ug RNA with random hexamers. TCRdb reprocessed the immunoSEQ multiplex PCR reads via MiXCR and lists one record per CDR3 protein. The sample includes 150,000 to 250,000 distinct CDR3 sequences, about 95% seen only once; the top ten take about 0.09%. Material: CD4+ T cells from PBMCs. Receptors originate from a human donor with multiple sclerosis.

This chain connects TRBV3-1 to TRBJ2-2; D not certain. The germline V gene has CDR1 LGHDT and CDR2 YNNKEL (reference sequence). This CDR3 has 14 residues. V lost 8 bases and J 4 bases, leaving 14 bases between the germline ends. DNA for the CDR3: TGTGCCAGCCAGAGAAAACTGGTCACCGGGGAGCTGTTTTTT. As protein: CASQRKLVTGELFF.

This chain links TRBV14 with TRBJ1-1; D remains unclear. Germline V CDR1 and CDR2: SGHDN, FVKESK. The ends were cut back, 6 bases at V and 2 bases at J, with 10 bases in the middle. This CDR3 spans 13 amino acids. Here the CDR3 reads CASRFLANTEAFF. CDR3 DNA: TGTGCCAGCAGGTTTTTAGCTAACACTGAAGCTTTCTTT.

The chain combines TRBV29-1 with TRBJ1-5; perhaps TRBD1 as D (6 bases). The germline gives CDR1 SQVTM, CDR2 ANQGSEA. V was trimmed by 4 bases and J by 4 bases, leaving 8 bases between them. The CDR3 runs to 12 residues. The CDR3 is CSVAQGNQPQHF. The CDR3 nucleotides read TGCAGCGTTGCACAGGGAAATCAGCCCCAGCATTTT.

V and J are TRBV20-1 and TRBJ1-2; 10 positions match TRBD1. Germline assignment: CDR1 DFQATT and CDR2 SNEGSKA (reference sequence). The CDR3 runs to 13 residues. The V segment lost 5 bases and the J segment 8 bases; nucleotides outside the gene matches: 8. This chain's CDR3 is CSAEMTGGAGYTF. Written as DNA, the CDR3 is TGCAGTGCTGAAATGACAGGGGGCGCGGGCTACACCTTC.

CDR3 residues: CAITRQGVMNGYTF. CDR3 bases: TGTGCCATTACGAGACAGGGGGTGATGAATGGCTACACCTTC. V is TRBV7-9 and J is TRBJ1-2; 9 bases map to TRBD1. V shed 10 bases, J shed 6 bases, and the junction held 12 bases outside the gene matches. This CDR3 is 14 amino acids long. CDR1 and CDR2 (germline): SEHNR, FQNEAQ (reference sequence). The variable domain in full, with the rest retrieved from reference TRBV7-9 and TRBJ1-2, is DTGVSQNPRHKITKRGQNVTFRCDPISEHNRLYWYRQTLGQGPEFLTYFQNEAQLEKSRLLSDRFSAERPKGSFSTLEIQRTEQGDSAMYLCAITRQGVMNGYTFGSGTRLTVV.

V usage is TRBV20-1 and J usage is TRBJ1-6; TRBD1 matches 10 bases. Trimming at V came to 4 bases and at J to 10 bases, leaving 10 bases not matched to a gene. The V gene's germline CDR1 is DFQATT and CDR2 SNEGSKA (reference sequence). The CDR3 runs to 15 residues. DNA of the CDR3: TGCAGTGCTACACAGGGACAGGGGAGTGGATCACCCCTCCACTTT. It specifies CSATQGQGSGSPLHF.

The chain has TRBV20-1 and TRBJ2-5, with 7 positions matching TRBD1. J gave up 0 bases and V 5 bases, and 6 bases lay outside the gene matches. Germline V gene sequence: CDR1 DFQATT, CDR2 SNEGSKA (reference sequence). The CDR3 length is 14 residues. The CDR3 reads CSASYRGHQETQYF. Here the CDR3 DNA reads TGCAGTGCTTCTTACAGGGGACACCAAGAGACCCAGTACTTC.

In this sample, this clonotype turned up once. As DNA, the CDR3 is TGTGCCCGCCCCAATTCAGGGGGTAGCTATGGCTACACCTTC. Residues: CARPNSGGSYGYTF. The rearrangement joins TRBV2 to TRBJ1-2; 7 nucleotides align to TRBD1. V lost 11 bases and J lost 4; bases outside the gene matches: 13. The germline V gene has CDR1 SNHLY and CDR2 FYNNEI. There are 14 residues in the CDR3.